Given below is one T cell receptor beta chain in context. As yet, its antigen is unknown. The data are from a study of OX40 agonist ivuxolimab in advanced cancers. Study observations and caveats: Patients with a partial response at 0.1-3.0 mg/kg had among the lowest clonal expansion. By week 6 at 0.1 to 3.0 mg/kg, blood CD4+ and CD8+ T cells had expanded clonally. Expanded clones belonging to CD8+ T cells outnumbered, on average, those of CD4+. Antigen specificity remained undetermined for the expanded peripheral T cells.

The protocol was immunoSEQ multiplex PCR, while the TCRdb copy is restricted to in-frame clones and leaves out a portion. The table records 75,000 to 90,000 clones, more than 80% of them present only once. CDR1 and CDR2 (germline): GTSNPN, SVGIG (reference sequence). With 7 bases clipped from V and 5 bases from J, the junction kept 7 bases outside the gene matches. The CDR3 runs to 16 residues. This specimen was CD4+ or CD8+ T cells sorted from blood, taken in a trial of the OX40 agonist ivuxolimab. This TCR was recovered from an adult with an advanced solid tumor such as melanoma, head and neck, liver or kidney cancer. The J gene is TRBJ2-2, the V gene TRBV30; 16 bases map to TRBD2. As DNA, the CDR3 is TGTGCCTCGTCCGGGACTAGCGGGGGGGCTACCGGGGAGCTGTTTTTT. Protein: CASSGTSGGATGELFF.